This T cell receptor (beta chain) is from a study of T cells in Graves' hyperthyroidism and ophthalmopathy. Study observations and caveats: Ophthalmopathy got predicted by the model a median 6.5 months before its onset.

Amplification of TCR beta CDR3 regions was performed using RNA transcripts as template. When the TCR CDR3 underwent first-round RT-PCR, the HTBI primer set was used. From the multiplex PCR reads, TCRdb called clonotypes with MiXCR, one entry per CDR3 protein. This table has fewer than 650,000 distinct CDR3 sequences, approximately 15% appearing once. This clonotype was seen repeatedly, ten times or more. What it recognizes is unknown. Looked up from germline, CDR1 is SGHRS and CDR2 is YFSETQ. The CDR3 contains 16 residues. J gave up 3 bases and V 4 bases, and 7 bases lay outside the gene matches. The chain combines TRBV5-1 with TRBJ2-4; 10 nucleotides match TRBD1. Material: blood. The TCR comes from a woman younger than 35 with Graves' ophthalmopathy. The CDR3 DNA reads as TGCGCCAGCAGCCCGGGACAGGGGATGGTCAAAAACATTCAGTACTTC. This translates into CASSPGQGMVKNIQYF.